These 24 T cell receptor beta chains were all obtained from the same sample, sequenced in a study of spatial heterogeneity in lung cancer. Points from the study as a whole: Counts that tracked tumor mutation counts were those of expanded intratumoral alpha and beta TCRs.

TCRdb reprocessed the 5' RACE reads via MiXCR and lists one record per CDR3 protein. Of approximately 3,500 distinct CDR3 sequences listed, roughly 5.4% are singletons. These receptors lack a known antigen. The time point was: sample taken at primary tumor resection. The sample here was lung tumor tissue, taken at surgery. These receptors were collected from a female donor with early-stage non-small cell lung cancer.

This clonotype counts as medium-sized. Here the CDR3 reads CAISDPSTGSTDTQYF. The CDR3 region has the DNA TGTGCCATCAGTGACCCCTCGACAGGGAGCACAGATACGCAGTATTTT. The rearrangement joins TRBV10-3 to TRBJ2-3; 7 nucleotides line up with TRBD1. There are 16 residues in the CDR3. CDR1 is ENHRY, CDR2 SYGVKD, per germline. Trimming took 3 bases from V and 0 from J; bases not matched to a gene: 6.

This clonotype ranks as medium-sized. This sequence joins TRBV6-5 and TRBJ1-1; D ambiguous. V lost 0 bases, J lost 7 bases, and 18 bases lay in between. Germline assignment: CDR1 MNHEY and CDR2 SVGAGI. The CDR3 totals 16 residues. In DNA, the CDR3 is TGTGCCAGCAGTTACTCGAGGATTACGATTCGGAGTGAAGCTTTCTTT. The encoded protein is CASSYSRITIRSEAFF.

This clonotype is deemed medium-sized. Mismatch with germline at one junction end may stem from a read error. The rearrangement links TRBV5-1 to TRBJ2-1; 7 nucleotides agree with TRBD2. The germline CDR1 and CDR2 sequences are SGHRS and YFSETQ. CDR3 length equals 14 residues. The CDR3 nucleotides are TGCGCCAGCAGCTTACCCCTAAACTCCGGGACTACCGTTTTC. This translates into CASSLPLNSGTTVF.

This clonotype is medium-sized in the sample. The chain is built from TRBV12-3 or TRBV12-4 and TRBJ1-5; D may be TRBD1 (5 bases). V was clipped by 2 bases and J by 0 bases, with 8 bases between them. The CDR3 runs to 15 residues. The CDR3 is CASSLRQYSNQPQHF. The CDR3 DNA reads TGTGCCAGCAGTTTAAGACAGTATAGCAATCAGCCCCAGCATTTT.

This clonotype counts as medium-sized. The CDR3 here is CASRGTGLTRAFF. The CDR3 DNA sequence: TGTGCCAGCAGGGGGACAGGGTTGACGCGGGCTTTCTTT. V gene TRBV2 combines with J gene TRBJ1-1; 9 nucleotides line up with TRBD1. Germline CDR1 and CDR2: SNHLY and FYNNEI. The CDR3 is 13 residues long. J was trimmed by 11 bases and V by 6 bases; bases with no gene match: 10.

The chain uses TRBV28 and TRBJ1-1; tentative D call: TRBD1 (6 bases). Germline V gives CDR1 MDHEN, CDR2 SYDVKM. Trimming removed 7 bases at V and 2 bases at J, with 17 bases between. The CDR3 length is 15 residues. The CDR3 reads CASTFRVGGNTEAFF. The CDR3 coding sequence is TGTGCCAGCACCTTCAGGGTAGGGGGAAACACTGAAGCTTTCTTT.

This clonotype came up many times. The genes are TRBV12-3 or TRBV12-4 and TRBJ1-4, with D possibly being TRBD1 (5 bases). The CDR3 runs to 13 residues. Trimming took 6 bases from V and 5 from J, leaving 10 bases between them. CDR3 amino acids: CASRWDGNEKLFF. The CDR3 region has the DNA TGTGCCAGCAGATGGGACGGAAATGAAAAACTGTTTTTT.

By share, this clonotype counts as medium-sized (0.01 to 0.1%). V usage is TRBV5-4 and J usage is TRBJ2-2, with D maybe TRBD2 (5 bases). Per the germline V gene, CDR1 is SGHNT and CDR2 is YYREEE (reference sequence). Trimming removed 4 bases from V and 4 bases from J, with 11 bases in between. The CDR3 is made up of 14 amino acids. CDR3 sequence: CASSQRGGTGELFF. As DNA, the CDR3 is TGTGCCAGCAGCCAACGGGGTGGCACCGGGGAGCTGTTTTTT.

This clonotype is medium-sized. The CDR3 region has the DNA TGTGCCAGCTCACCAAGGGGGATCGAGACCCAGTACTTC. The encoded protein is CASSPRGIETQYF. The chain combines TRBV18 with TRBJ2-5; D is possibly TRBD1 (6 bases). The CDR3 runs 13 residues. The ends were cut back, 2 bases at V and 5 bases at J, with 9 bases in the middle. Germline V gene lookup returns CDR1 KGHSH and CDR2 LQKENI.

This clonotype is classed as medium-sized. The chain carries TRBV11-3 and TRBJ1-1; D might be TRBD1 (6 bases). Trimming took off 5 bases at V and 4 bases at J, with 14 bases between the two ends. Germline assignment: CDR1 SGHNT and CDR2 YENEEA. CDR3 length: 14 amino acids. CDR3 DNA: TGTGCCAGCAGCCTAGGGGGTCCGAGCACTGAAGCTTTCTTT. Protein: CASSLGGPSTEAFF.

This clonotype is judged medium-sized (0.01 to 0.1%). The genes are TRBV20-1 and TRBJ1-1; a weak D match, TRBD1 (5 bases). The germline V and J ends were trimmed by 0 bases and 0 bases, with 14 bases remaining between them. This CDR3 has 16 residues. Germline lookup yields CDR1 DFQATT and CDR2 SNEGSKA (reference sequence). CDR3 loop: CSARESGNRMNTEAFF. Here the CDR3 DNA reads TGCAGTGCTAGAGAATCGGGAAACAGGATGAACACTGAAGCTTTCTTT.

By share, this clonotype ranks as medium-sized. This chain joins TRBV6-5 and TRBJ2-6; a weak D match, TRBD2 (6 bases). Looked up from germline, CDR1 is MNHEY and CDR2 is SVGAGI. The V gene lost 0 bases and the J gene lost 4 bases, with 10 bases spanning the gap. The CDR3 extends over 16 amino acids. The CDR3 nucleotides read TGTGCCAGCAGTTACTCATCGGGGGACGGGGCCAACGTCCTGACTTTC. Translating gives CASSYSSGDGANVLTF.

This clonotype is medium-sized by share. The CDR3 is CASSISQGNEQFF. CDR3 in DNA: TGTGCCAGTAGTATATCACAGGGCAATGAGCAGTTCTTC. V usage is TRBV19 and J usage is TRBJ2-1; TRBD1 is a possible D gene (6 bases). Germline V gene lookup returns CDR1 LNHDA and CDR2 SQIVND (reference sequence). Trimming pared 2 bases from V and 6 bases from J, leaving 8 bases between. The CDR3 is 13 amino acids. Full variable domain (remainder filled in from reference TRBV19 and TRBJ2-1): DGGITQSPKYLFRKEGQNVTLSCEQNLNHDAMYWYRQDPGQGLRLIYYSQIVNDFQKGDIAEGYSVSREKKESFPLTVTSAQKNPTAFYLCASSISQGNEQFFGPGTRLTVL.

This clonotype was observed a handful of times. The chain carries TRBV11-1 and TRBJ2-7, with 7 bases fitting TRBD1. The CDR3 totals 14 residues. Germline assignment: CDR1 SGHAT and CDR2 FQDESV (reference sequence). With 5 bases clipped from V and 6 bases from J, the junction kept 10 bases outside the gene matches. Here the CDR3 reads CASSLPRGLGEQYF. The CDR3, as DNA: TGTGCCAGCAGCCTTCCGAGGGGGCTGGGCGAGCAGTACTTC.

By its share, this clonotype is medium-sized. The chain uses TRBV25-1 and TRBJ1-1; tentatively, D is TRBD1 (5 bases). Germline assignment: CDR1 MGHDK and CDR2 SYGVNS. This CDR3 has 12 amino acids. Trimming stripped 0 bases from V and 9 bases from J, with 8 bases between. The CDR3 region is CASSEYEGKAFF. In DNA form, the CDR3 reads TGTGCCAGCAGTGAATATGAGGGGAAAGCTTTCTTT.

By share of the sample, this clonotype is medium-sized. The CDR3, as DNA: TGTGCCAGCCGATCGCCCTCAGGGAAAGCCGGGGAGCTGTTTTTT. Protein product: CASRSPSGKAGELFF. V usage is TRBV7-9 and J usage is TRBJ2-2; a weak D match, TRBD1 (5 bases). Germline CDR1 and CDR2: SEHNR and FQNEAQ (reference sequence). There are 15 residues in the CDR3. The V gene lost 8 bases and the J gene lost 6 bases, with 19 bases spanning the gap.

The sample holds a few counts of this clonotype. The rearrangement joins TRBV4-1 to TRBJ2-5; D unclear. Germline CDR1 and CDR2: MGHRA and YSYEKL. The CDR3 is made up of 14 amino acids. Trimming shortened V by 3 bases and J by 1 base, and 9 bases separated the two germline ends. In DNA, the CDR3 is TGCGCCAGCAGCCAGTTTTCTAGCCAAGAGACCCAGTACTTC. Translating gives CASSQFSSQETQYF.

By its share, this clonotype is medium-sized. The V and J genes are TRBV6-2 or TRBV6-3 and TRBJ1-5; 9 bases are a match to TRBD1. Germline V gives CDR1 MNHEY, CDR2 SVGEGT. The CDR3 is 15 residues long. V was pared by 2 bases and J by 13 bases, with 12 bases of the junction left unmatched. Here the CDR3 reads CASSYDGRYRGPQHF. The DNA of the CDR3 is TGTGCCAGCAGTTACGACGGCCGATACAGGGGGCCGCAGCATTTT.

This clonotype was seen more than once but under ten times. CDR3 nucleotides: TGCGCCAGCAGGGCGGAAGGAGATACGCAGTATTTT. This translates into CASRAEGDTQYF. The chain joins TRBV5-1 to TRBJ2-3; D remains ambiguous. Germline lookup yields CDR1 SGHRS and CDR2 YFSETQ. CDR3 length: 12 amino acids. V was clipped by 5 bases and J by 5 bases, with 9 bases between them.

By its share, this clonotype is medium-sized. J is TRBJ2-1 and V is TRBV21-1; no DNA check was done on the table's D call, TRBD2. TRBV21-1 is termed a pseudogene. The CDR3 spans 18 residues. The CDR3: CASSKRVSGRNFMNEQFF. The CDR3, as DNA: TGTGCCAGCAGCAAAAGAGTTAGCGGGAGAAACTTCATGAATGAGCAGTTCTTC.

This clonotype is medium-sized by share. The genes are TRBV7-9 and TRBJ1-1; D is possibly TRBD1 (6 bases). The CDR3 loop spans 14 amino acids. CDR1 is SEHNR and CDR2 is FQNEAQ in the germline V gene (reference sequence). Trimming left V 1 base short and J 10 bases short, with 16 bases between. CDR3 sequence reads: CASSLDGPGRGAFF. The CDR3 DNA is TGTGCCAGCAGCTTAGACGGGCCAGGCAGGGGAGCTTTCTTT.

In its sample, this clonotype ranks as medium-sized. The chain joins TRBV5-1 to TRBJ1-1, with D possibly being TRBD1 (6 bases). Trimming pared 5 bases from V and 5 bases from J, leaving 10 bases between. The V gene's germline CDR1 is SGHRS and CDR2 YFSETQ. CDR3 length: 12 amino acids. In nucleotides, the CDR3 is TGCGCCAGCAGGCGGCAGGGGACTGAAGCTTTCTTT. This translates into CASRRQGTEAFF. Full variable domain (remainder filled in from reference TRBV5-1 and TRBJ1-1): KAGVTQTPRYLIKTRGQQVTLSCSPISGHRSVSWYQQTPGQGLQFLFEYFSETQRNKGNFPGRFSGRQFSNSRSEMNVSTLELGDSALYLCASRRQGTEAFFGQGTRLTVV.

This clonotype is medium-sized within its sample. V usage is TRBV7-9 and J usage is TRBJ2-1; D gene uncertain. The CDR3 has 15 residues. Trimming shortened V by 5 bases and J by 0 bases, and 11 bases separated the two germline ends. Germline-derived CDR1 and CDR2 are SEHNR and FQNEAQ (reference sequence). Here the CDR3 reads CASSLGLISYNEQFF. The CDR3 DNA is TGTGCCAGCAGCCTGGGCTTGATCTCCTACAATGAGCAGTTCTTC.

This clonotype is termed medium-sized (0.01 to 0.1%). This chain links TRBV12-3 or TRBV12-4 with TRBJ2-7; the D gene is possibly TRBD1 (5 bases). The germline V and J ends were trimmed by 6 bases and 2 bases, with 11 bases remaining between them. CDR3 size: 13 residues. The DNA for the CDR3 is TGTGCCAGCAGCAGGGTAGGGGCCTACGAGCAGTACTTC. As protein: CASSRVGAYEQYF.